This entry lists 28 T cell receptor beta chains sequenced from one sample in a study of cytomegalovirus exposure and HLA in healthy donors. Libraries were prepared by immunoSEQ multiplex PCR; TCRdb keeps only in-frame clonotypes and omits some of them. The repertoire consists of about 60,000 clones, with around 96% occurring once and the leading ten covering approximately 0.95%. The specimen was PBMCs. The receptors derive from a man between 18 and 29 years old in good health and CMV-seronegative.

The CDR3 DNA follows: TGTGCCAGCAGCTTGGTGACTAGCTGGCAGTTCTTC. It encodes CASSLVTSWQFF. The rearrangement links TRBV7-9 to TRBJ2-1; 7 nucleotides match TRBD2. The CDR3 length is 12 residues. Germline V gives CDR1 SEHNR, CDR2 FQNEAQ (reference sequence). The V segment lost 3 bases and the J segment 12 bases; nucleotides outside the gene matches: 5.

The chain carries TRBV9 and TRBJ2-3; 14 nucleotides match TRBD2. The CDR3 is 20 residues long. V lost 1 base, J lost 4 bases, and 14 bases stayed unmatched. Germline V lookup: CDR1 SGDLS, CDR2 YYNGEE. CDR3 protein: CASSVRGGTSGSPRADTQYF. The CDR3 nucleotides are TGTGCCAGCAGCGTAAGGGGGGGGACTAGCGGGAGTCCTAGGGCAGATACGCAGTATTTT.

The V call is TRBV10-3, the J call TRBJ2-3; a weak D match, TRBD2 (5 bases). V dropped 2 bases and J dropped 3 bases, with 15 bases sitting between them. Looked up from germline, CDR1 is ENHRY and CDR2 is SYGVKD. CDR3 length equals 16 residues. The CDR3 spells CAISERALGVTDTQYF. DNA of the CDR3: TGTGCCATCAGTGAGCGGGCCCTCGGGGTGACAGATACGCAGTATTTT.

The chain employs TRBV29-1 and TRBJ2-3; tentatively, D is TRBD2 (6 bases). CDR1 and CDR2 (germline): SQVTM, ANQGSEA. The CDR3 has 13 amino acids. Trimming took 8 bases from V and 10 from J, leaving 22 bases between them. CDR3 DNA sequence: TGCAGCACGGGACTGGGGGATTCAGCGGCGCAGTATTTT. It codes for CSTGLGDSAAQYF.

The chain is built from TRBV28 and TRBJ2-7; maybe TRBD2 (7 bases). Trimming left V 7 bases short and J 13 bases short, with 23 bases between. Germline lookup yields CDR1 MDHEN and CDR2 SYDVKM. This CDR3 region has 13 residues. Written as DNA, the CDR3 is TGTGCCAGCACCAAGGCGGGGGCCCCGCGAAAATACTTC. It is translated as CASTKAGAPRKYF.

The rearrangement uses TRBV30 and TRBJ1-5; weak D call: TRBD1 (6 bases). Germline V CDR1 and CDR2: GTSNPN, SVGIG (reference sequence). Trimming removed 3 bases at V and 3 bases at J, with 12 bases between. This CDR3 has 14 residues. As DNA, the CDR3 is TGTGCCTGGAGCGGGTGGGACAACAATCAGCCCCAGCATTTT. This encodes CAWSGWDNNQPQHF. Looking up the rest from reference TRBV30 and TRBJ1-5 gives the full variable domain: SQTIHQWPATLVQPVGSPLSLECTVEGTSNPNLYWYRQAAGRGLQLLFYSVGIGQISSEVPQNLSASRPQDRQFILSSKKLLLSDSGFYLCAWSGWDNNQPQHFGDGTRLSIL.

V is TRBV27 and J is TRBJ2-5, with 12 bases fitting TRBD2. The CDR3 has 15 residues. Germline lookup yields CDR1 MNHEY and CDR2 SMNVEV (reference sequence). Trimming took 3 bases from V and 4 from J; bases not matched to a gene: 3. Here the CDR3 reads CASSLTGLAGETQYF. The CDR3 coding sequence is TGTGCCAGCAGTTTGACGGGACTAGCGGGAGAGACCCAGTACTTC.

The chain recombines TRBV27 with TRBJ2-7; the match to TRBD1 covers 8 bases. Losses at the gene ends were 3 bases for V and 4 bases for J; bases not matched to a gene: 8. Germline V gene data show CDR1 as MNHEY and CDR2 as SMNVEV (reference sequence). The CDR3 consists of 15 residues. The CDR3 reads CASSLMGTGLYEQYF. CDR3 nucleotides: TGTGCCAGCAGTTTGATGGGGACAGGCTTGTACGAGCAGTACTTC.

By sample fraction, this clone is medium-sized (0.01 to 0.1%). J is TRBJ2-1 and V is TRBV6-4; tentatively, D is TRBD1 (6 bases). Trimming pared 6 bases from V and 0 bases from J, leaving 15 bases between. Germline V CDR1 and CDR2: MRHNA, SNTAGT. This CDR3 is built from 16 residues. The CDR3 bases are TGTGCCAGCAGCGGTGGGGGCGGAGGCTCCTACAATGAGCAGTTCTTC. It translates to CASSGGGGGSYNEQFF.

This chain connects TRBV11-1 to TRBJ1-4; 9 nucleotides line up with TRBD1. The CDR3 has 17 amino acids. Germline CDR1 reads SGHAT; CDR2 reads FQDESV (reference sequence). V lost 3 bases, J lost 10 bases, and 15 bases stayed unmatched. The CDR3 sequence is CASSLTGTGMSSGKLFF. CDR3 nucleotides: TGTGCCAGCAGCTTGACCGGGACAGGGATGTCTTCGGGAAAACTGTTTTTT.

For this clone: It may be a read error: a sequence one base away is much more abundant. This sequence joins TRBV6-4 and TRBJ2-3; TRBD2 matches 9 bases. Germline loops: CDR1 MRHNA, CDR2 SNTAGT. The V gene end was trimmed by 0 bases and the J gene end by 4 bases; junction bases not matched to a gene: 2. The CDR3 has 15 residues. CDR3 loop: CASSDSSGSPDTQYF. The CDR3 coding sequence is TGTGCCAGCAGTGACTCTAGCGGGAGCCCAGATACGCAGTATTTT.

This chain joins TRBV2 and TRBJ1-1; 7 positions match TRBD1. V lost 6 bases to trimming and J lost 4 bases; unmatched junction nucleotides: 8. The CDR3 covers 14 residues. Germline lookup yields CDR1 SNHLY and CDR2 FYNNEI. CDR3 sequence reads: CASRVGQLSTEAFF. DNA of the CDR3: TGTGCCAGCAGGGTGGGACAGTTGAGCACTGAAGCTTTCTTT.

This clone was seen once. CDR3 sequence reads: CASSHLLAGGPSRRGGELFF. The CDR3 DNA follows: TGCGCCAGCAGCCACCTACTAGCGGGAGGGCCTAGTAGACGAGGCGGGGAGCTGTTTTTT. The genes are TRBV4-1 and TRBJ2-2; 13 bases are a match to TRBD2. V lost 3 bases and J lost 7; bases outside the gene matches: 17. The CDR3 spans 20 residues. Germline V gene lookup returns CDR1 MGHRA and CDR2 YSYEKL.

The rearrangement uses TRBV10-1 and TRBJ2-7, with a possible D match to TRBD2 (6 bases). The V end lost 4 bases, the J end lost 4 bases, and 17 bases lay between the germline ends. Germline CDR1 and CDR2: WNHNN and SYGVQD (reference sequence). The CDR3 runs 15 residues. CDR3 DNA: TGCGCCAGCAGTGTAGATGGGACTTCAGTGTACGAGCAGTACTTC. Its translation: CASSVDGTSVYEQYF.

The rearrangement links TRBV6-1 to TRBJ1-2; D remains unclear. CDR1 and CDR2 from the germline V gene are MNHNS and SASEGT. The V gene lost 2 bases and the J gene lost 4 bases, with 8 bases spanning the gap. The CDR3 extends over 13 amino acids. The CDR3 region is CASSEPPGYGYTF. The DNA of the CDR3 is TGTGCCAGCAGTGAACCCCCAGGCTATGGCTACACCTTC.

This sequence joins TRBV4-1 and TRBJ2-1; TRBD2 aligns across 9 bases. CDR1 MGHRA and CDR2 YSYEKL come from the germline V gene. J gave up 2 bases and V 3 bases, and 5 bases lay outside the gene matches. The CDR3 runs 16 residues. CDR3 sequence: CASSQRTSVPYNEQFF. The CDR3 DNA reads TGCGCCAGCAGCCAGAGGACTAGCGTCCCCTACAATGAGCAGTTCTTC.

This chain links TRBV29-1 with TRBJ2-5; TRBD1 aligns across 10 bases. The CDR3 has 15 residues. Germline CDR1 is SQVTM and CDR2 is ANQGSEA. Germline trimming cut 6 bases from V and 9 bases from J; bases unmatched to any gene: 16. CDR3 loop: CSVETGGGNGFPQYF. Written as DNA, the CDR3 is TGCAGCGTGGAGACAGGGGGCGGGAATGGGTTTCCCCAGTACTTC.

The J gene is TRBJ1-1, the V gene TRBV28, with no clear D. Trimming cost V 7 bases and J 0 bases, with 15 bases left between them. Germline V gives CDR1 MDHEN, CDR2 SYDVKM. CDR3 length equals 15 residues. The CDR3 DNA follows: TGTGCCAGCACCTCGGGAGGGCATGTGAACACTGAAGCTTTCTTT. It yields the protein CASTSGGHVNTEAFF.

The V and J genes are TRBV12-5 and TRBJ2-2, with D perhaps matching TRBD1 (6 bases). Per germline, CDR1 LGHNT and CDR2 FRNRAP. The V end lost 6 bases, the J end lost 0 bases, and 23 bases lay between the germline ends. There are 19 residues in the CDR3. The CDR3 region has the DNA TGTGCTAGTGGCCTAACGACCTCCGGGACAACCGCGAACACCGGGGAGCTGTTTTTT. Encoded protein: CASGLTTSGTTANTGELFF.

This clone was seen only once. The V gene is TRBV28, the J gene TRBJ2-5, with D perhaps TRBD2 (5 bases). Trimming took 7 bases from V and 5 from J, leaving 14 bases between them. This CDR3 spans 13 amino acids. From germline, CDR1 is MDHEN and CDR2 SYDVKM. The CDR3 coding sequence is TGTGCCAGCACGTCCACTAGTTCCGAGACCCAGTACTTC. It is translated as CASTSTSSETQYF.

This clone appeared once. The chain is built from TRBV7-9 and TRBJ2-7, with 9 bases that match TRBD2. J lost 3 bases, V lost 3 bases, and 3 bases had no gene match. This CDR3 has 14 residues. Germline V gene sequence: CDR1 SEHNR, CDR2 FQNEAQ (reference sequence). CDR3 protein: CASSFSGSNYEQYF. The DNA of the CDR3 is TGTGCCAGCAGCTTTAGCGGGAGCAACTACGAGCAGTACTTC.

This sequence joins TRBV28 and TRBJ1-2, with TRBD1 matching 9 bases. Unmatched junction bases numbered 8, after V lost 5 bases and J lost 4 bases. CDR3 length equals 15 residues. Per the germline V gene, CDR1 is MDHEN and CDR2 is SYDVKM. The CDR3 bases are TGTGCCAGCAGTACCGGGACAGGGATTTTCTATGGCTACACCTTC. This translates into CASSTGTGIFYGYTF.

The rearrangement uses TRBV7-9 and TRBJ2-1; D is perhaps TRBD1 (5 bases). Per the germline V gene, CDR1 is SEHNR and CDR2 is FQNEAQ (reference sequence). Deletions cut 5 bases from V and 6 bases from J, with 14 bases between. CDR3 size: 14 residues. Here the CDR3 reads CASSPGQGGNEQFF. DNA of the CDR3: TGTGCCAGCAGCCCCGGTCAGGGCGGCAATGAGCAGTTCTTC.

The V call is TRBV10-1, the J call TRBJ2-2; 8 bases agree with TRBD1. The CDR3 length is 14 residues. Germline CDR1 WNHNN, CDR2 SYGVQD (reference sequence). V lost 5 bases to trimming and J lost 5 bases; unmatched junction nucleotides: 4. CDR3 region: CASSRTGRTGELFF. As DNA, the CDR3 is TGCGCCAGCAGTCGGACAGGGCGAACCGGGGAGCTGTTTTTT.

In its sample, this clone was seen a few times. Other DNA sequences within the sample encode an identical CDR3. The chain couples TRBV18 to TRBJ2-5; D gene ambiguous. CDR1 is KGHSH, CDR2 LQKENI, per germline. CDR3 length: 14 residues. The V gene lost 0 bases and the J gene lost 2 bases, with 7 bases spanning the gap. The CDR3 DNA reads as TGTGCCAGCTCACCACCGGGCAGACAAGAGACCCAGTACTTC. It encodes CASSPPGRQETQYF.

The V and J genes are TRBV7-8 and TRBJ2-1; no clear D. Germline V gene sequence: CDR1 SGHVS, CDR2 FQNEAQ. The CDR3 is 14 amino acids. The CDR3 nucleotides are TGTGGCAGTGCTGTTGGCGGATCCTACAATGAGCAGTTCTTC. This codes for CGSAVGGSYNEQFF.

The rearrangement uses TRBV7-8 and TRBJ1-5; D gene uncertain. Germline assignment: CDR1 SGHVS and CDR2 FQNEAQ. V lost 0 bases and J 3 bases, leaving 9 bases between the germline ends. The CDR3 extends over 15 amino acids. CDR3 nucleotides: TGTGCCAGCAGCTTAGCAGGCGGCCCCAATCAGCCCCAGCATTTT. Amino acid sequence: CASSLAGGPNQPQHF.

The genes are TRBV29-1 and TRBJ2-2; D is unclear. The CDR3 has 12 residues. Trimming cost V 7 bases and J 4 bases, with 10 bases left between them. CDR1 SQVTM and CDR2 ANQGSEA come from the germline V gene. The CDR3 spells CSGFWATGELFF. Written as DNA, the CDR3 is TGCAGCGGTTTCTGGGCCACCGGGGAGCTGTTTTTT.